The sequence of this TCR beta chain was determined in a study of blood T cell repertoires in COVID-19. Background on the study: Collection of acute and convalescent COVID-19 samples took place in the United States, Italy and Spain. PBMCs, B-cell-depleted T cells, or T cells provided the cDNA or gDNA that made up the material.

The CDR3 runs 12 residues. Germline CDR1 reads GTSNPN; CDR2 reads SVGIG (reference sequence). V lost 1 base, J lost 7 bases, and 2 bases stayed unmatched. Authors' processing steps: By means of reference gene primer amplification, nucleated cell counts were estimated. Profiling relied on immunoSEQ multiplex PCR, and the TCRdb table lists in-frame clones only, not all of them. V, J and clone size reflect that table, while D and trimming were determined from the DNA. The data show about 240,000 clones, around 90% seen once. This chain uses TRBV30 with TRBJ2-5; 8 nucleotides match TRBD1. The source material was peripheral blood. This receptor was identified in a woman aged 40 to 50 who had recovered from COVID-19. The CDR3 nucleotides are TGTGCCTGGAGTGACAGGGGGTGGACCCAGTACTTC. Its protein is CAWSDRGWTQYF.